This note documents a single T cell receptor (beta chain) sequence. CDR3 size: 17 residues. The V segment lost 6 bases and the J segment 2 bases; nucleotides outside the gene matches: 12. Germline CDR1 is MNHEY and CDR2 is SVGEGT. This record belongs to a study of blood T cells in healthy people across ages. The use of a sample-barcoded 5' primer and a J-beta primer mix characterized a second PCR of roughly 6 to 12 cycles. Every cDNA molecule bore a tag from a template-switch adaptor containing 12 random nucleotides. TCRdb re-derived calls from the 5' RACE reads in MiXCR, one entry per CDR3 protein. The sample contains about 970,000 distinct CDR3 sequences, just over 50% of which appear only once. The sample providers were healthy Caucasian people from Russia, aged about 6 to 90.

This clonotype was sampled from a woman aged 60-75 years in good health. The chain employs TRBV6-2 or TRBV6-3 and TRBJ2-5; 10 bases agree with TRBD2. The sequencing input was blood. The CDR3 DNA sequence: TGTGCCAGCAGCTCGGGTCTAGCGGGAGTACCGCAAGAGACCCAGTACTTC. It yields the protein CASSSGLAGVPQETQYF.